These 30 T cell receptor beta chains came from one sample sequenced in a study of PD-L1 blockade in urothelial cancer. TCRdb's copy holds only in-frame clones and misses some; the assay was immunoSEQ multiplex PCR. The sample has around 130,000 clones; approximately 84% are singletons. This sample's time point: pretreatment peripheral blood. Here the sequenced sample was PBMCs, taken around atezolizumab (anti-PD-L1) treatment. The source is a man aged 50 to 60 with urothelial cancer.

The chain links TRBV6-5 to TRBJ1-4; 10 bases match TRBD1. V lost 6 bases and J lost 7; bases outside the gene matches: 5. From germline, CDR1 is MNHEY and CDR2 SVGAGI. The CDR3 spans 14 residues. Here the CDR3 reads CASSGDRGGEKLFF. CDR3 nucleotide sequence: TGTGCCAGCAGCGGGGACAGGGGTGGTGAAAAACTGTTTTTT.

V is TRBV27 and J is TRBJ2-3, with TRBD2 matching over 13 bases. Germline CDR1 reads MNHEY; CDR2 reads SMNVEV (reference sequence). This CDR3 comprises 18 residues. V trimming: 3 bases; J trimming: 0 bases; junction bases outside the gene matches: 6. The CDR3 DNA is TGTGCCAGCAGTTTTTCGAGGACTAGCGGGAGTAGCACAGATACGCAGTATTTT. As protein: CASSFSRTSGSSTDTQYF.

The J gene is TRBJ1-1, the V gene TRBV5-1; 10 bases agree with TRBD1. The CDR3 spans 14 residues. J gave up 11 bases and V 4 bases, and 11 bases lay outside the gene matches. Germline V gene data show CDR1 as SGHRS and CDR2 as YFSETQ. This chain's CDR3 is CASSSTGQGVLAFF. The CDR3 DNA reads TGCGCCAGCAGCAGCACCGGACAGGGGGTCCTCGCTTTCTTT.

The chain employs TRBV6-5 and TRBJ2-1; TRBD1 might be the D (7 bases). Germline CDR1 and CDR2: MNHEY and SVGAGI. V gave up 6 bases and J gave up 4 bases, with 16 bases separating them. The length of the CDR3 is 15 residues. CDR3 region: CASRAGGGGYNEQFF. CDR3 nucleotides: TGTGCCAGCAGGGCAGGGGGAGGAGGTTACAATGAGCAGTTCTTC.

The J gene is TRBJ1-5, the V gene TRBV5-8, with unresolved D. In germline, CDR1 is SGHTS, CDR2 YDEGEE. Trimming removed 1 base at V and 6 bases at J, with 8 bases between. The CDR3 extends over 13 amino acids. The CDR3 is CASSLSWSQPQHF. The CDR3, as DNA: TGTGCCAGCAGCTTGTCGTGGAGTCAGCCCCAGCATTTT.

The V gene is TRBV7-2, the J gene TRBJ2-2, with D possibly matching TRBD2 (5 bases). V was shortened by 1 base and J by 4 bases, with 7 bases between the two germline ends. CDR1 is SGHTA, CDR2 FQGNSA, per germline. The CDR3 sequence is 14 residues long. CDR3: CASSLEGGTGELFF. As DNA, the CDR3 is TGTGCCAGCAGCTTAGAAGGAGGCACCGGGGAGCTGTTTTTT. The full variable domain, in which reference TRBV7-2 and TRBJ2-2 provide the parts outside the CDR3, is GAGVSQSPSNKVTEKGKDVELRCDPISGHTALYWYRQSLGQGLEFLIYFQGNSAPDKSGLPSDRFSAERTGGSVSTLTIQRTQQEDSAVYLCASSLEGGTGELFFGEGSRLTVL.

The chain joins TRBV9 to TRBJ2-7; D gene uncertain. The germline CDR1 and CDR2 sequences are SGDLS and YYNGEE. V was pared by 0 bases and J by 2 bases, with 9 bases between. This CDR3 region has 14 residues. The CDR3 nucleotides are TGTGCCAGCAGCGTAGAATCTATTCCCTACGAGCAGTACTTC. It translates to CASSVESIPYEQYF. The variable domain in full, with the rest retrieved from reference TRBV9 and TRBJ2-7, is DSGVTQTPKHLITATGQRVTLRCSPRSGDLSVYWYQQSLDQGLQFLIQYYNGEERAKGNILERFSAQQFPDLHSELNLSSLELGDSALYFCASSVESIPYEQYFGPGTRLTVT.

Here the CDR3 DNA reads TGCGCCAGCAGCTTAGATACGGCTTCAGGGGGCTACACCTTC. It translates to CASSLDTASGGYTF. The V and J genes are TRBV5-1 and TRBJ1-2; D is possibly TRBD1 (5 bases). Germline-derived CDR1 and CDR2 are SGHRS and YFSETQ. This CDR3 is 14 amino acids long. V gave up 2 bases and J gave up 8 bases, with 16 bases separating them.

J is TRBJ2-5 and V is TRBV5-4; 7 bases line up with TRBD1. Trimming took 0 bases from V and 5 from J; bases not matched to a gene: 4. The CDR3 length is 14 residues. CDR1 and CDR2 from the germline V gene are SGHNT and YYREEE (reference sequence). CDR3 loop: CASSLEGGHETQYF. The CDR3 DNA sequence: TGTGCCAGCAGCTTGGAAGGGGGCCATGAGACCCAGTACTTC.

This clone was seen just once. The chain joins TRBV19 to TRBJ2-2, with TRBD1 as a possible D gene (6 bases). CDR1 and CDR2 (germline): LNHDA, SQIVND (reference sequence). With 3 bases removed from V and 6 bases from J, the gap between germline ends came to 11 bases. The CDR3 extends over 14 amino acids. As DNA, the CDR3 is TGTGCCAGTAGTATTAAACAGGGAGCCGGGGAGCTGTTTTTT. Encoded protein: CASSIKQGAGELFF.

The chain joins TRBV10-2 to TRBJ1-6; no clear D gene. Germline CDR1 reads WSHSY; CDR2 reads SAAADI. The V end lost 3 bases, the J end lost 4 bases, and 10 bases lay between the germline ends. The CDR3 spans 15 residues. The CDR3 here is CASSDSGIYNSPLHF. DNA of the CDR3: TGCGCCAGCAGTGATTCCGGGATTTATAATTCACCCCTCCACTTT.

The CDR3 DNA sequence: TGTGCCAGCAGTTTACAGGGGGCGCCCGGTAATTCACCCCTCCACTTT. It codes for CASSLQGAPGNSPLHF. The rearrangement uses TRBV27 and TRBJ1-6; the match to TRBD1 covers 8 bases. Germline assignment: CDR1 MNHEY and CDR2 SMNVEV (reference sequence). This CDR3 spans 16 amino acids. J gave up 6 bases and V 2 bases, and 6 bases lay outside the gene matches.

This chain uses TRBV5-1 with TRBJ2-1; D remains unclear. V lost 0 bases, J lost 10 bases, and 20 bases lay in between. This CDR3 region has 16 residues. Germline CDR1 reads SGHRS; CDR2 reads YFSETQ. CDR3 residues: CASSLAGLNTMNEQFF. CDR3 in DNA: TGCGCCAGCAGCTTGGCGGGTCTAAATACAATGAACGAGCAGTTCTTC.

CDR3 region: CASSLYRAYNSPLHF. CDR3 DNA: TGTGCCAGCAGTTTGTACAGGGCCTATAATTCACCCCTCCACTTT. The gene calls are TRBV27 and TRBJ1-6, with D tentatively TRBD1 (6 bases). Trimming removed 3 bases at V and 2 bases at J, with 8 bases between. CDR3 length: 15 residues. Germline CDR1 MNHEY, CDR2 SMNVEV (reference sequence).

V and J are TRBV5-4 and TRBJ2-7; 8 bases are shared with TRBD1. The CDR3 loop spans 16 amino acids. V trimming: 0 bases; J trimming: 2 bases; junction bases outside the gene matches: 7. Germline V CDR1 and CDR2: SGHNT, YYREEE (reference sequence). This CDR3 reads CASSLGGSQGAYEQYF. DNA of the CDR3: TGTGCCAGCAGCTTGGGCGGATCACAGGGGGCCTACGAGCAGTACTTC. Using reference TRBV5-4 and TRBJ2-7 for the parts outside the CDR3, the full variable domain is ETGVTQSPTHLIKTRGQQVTLRCSSQSGHNTVSWYQQALGQGPQFIFQYYREEENGRGNFPPRFSGLQFPNYSSELNVNALELDDSALYLCASSLGGSQGAYEQYFGPGTRLTVT.

The chain has TRBV2 and TRBJ2-7; D is perhaps TRBD2 (5 bases). CDR1 is SNHLY and CDR2 is FYNNEI in the germline V gene. Trimming cost V 2 bases and J 4 bases, with 15 bases left between them. This CDR3 contains 15 residues. DNA for the CDR3: TGTGCCAGCAGTGAATGGACTCAGCCGTTTTACGAGCAGTACTTC. Amino acid sequence: CASSEWTQPFYEQYF.

The chain is built from TRBV7-9 and TRBJ1-2, with 9 bases lining up with TRBD1. V lost 5 bases and J lost 6; bases outside the gene matches: 10. Germline V lookup: CDR1 SEHNR, CDR2 FQNEAQ (reference sequence). The CDR3 sequence is 15 residues long. CDR3 sequence (DNA): TGTGCCAGCAGCCTAACGGGGACAGGGAGTCATGGCTACACCTTC. It encodes CASSLTGTGSHGYTF.

The chain joins TRBV11-2 to TRBJ1-5; TRBD1 agrees at 7 bases. Germline values: CDR1 SGHAT, CDR2 FQNNGV. The V gene end was trimmed by 1 base and the J gene end by 1 base; junction bases not matched to a gene: 4. The CDR3 runs to 16 residues. CDR3 in amino acids: CASSLGHRGSNQPQHF. CDR3 DNA sequence: TGTGCCAGCAGCTTAGGACACAGGGGAAGCAATCAGCCCCAGCATTTT. The variable domain in full, with the rest retrieved from reference TRBV11-2 and TRBJ1-5, is EAGVAQSPRYKIIEKRQSVAFWCNPISGHATLYWYQQILGQGPKLLIQFQNNGVVDDSQLPKDRFSAERLKGVDSTLKIQPAKLEDSAVYLCASSLGHRGSNQPQHFGDGTRLSIL.

The V and J genes are TRBV28 and TRBJ2-7, with TRBD2 as a possible D gene (5 bases). V was trimmed by 6 bases and J by 2 bases, leaving 20 bases between them. The CDR3 covers 16 residues. Looked up from germline, CDR1 is MDHEN and CDR2 is SYDVKM. The CDR3 region is CASSSTSGRRTYEQYF. DNA of the CDR3: TGTGCCAGCAGCTCGACGTCGGGCAGGAGGACCTACGAGCAGTACTTC.

J is TRBJ1-2 and V is TRBV7-9, with D perhaps matching TRBD1 (6 bases). The CDR3 length is 14 residues. V lost 0 bases and J 6 bases, leaving 11 bases between the germline ends. The germline CDR1 and CDR2 sequences are SEHNR and FQNEAQ (reference sequence). The CDR3: CASSLAGTGHGYTF. The CDR3 region has the DNA TGTGCCAGCAGCTTAGCGGGAACAGGGCATGGCTACACCTTC. Full variable domain (rest looked up from reference TRBV7-9 and TRBJ1-2): DTGVSQNPRHKITKRGQNVTFRCDPISEHNRLYWYRQTLGQGPEFLTYFQNEAQLEKSRLLSDRFSAERPKGSFSTLEIQRTEQGDSAMYLCASSLAGTGHGYTFGSGTRLTVV.

This clone came up a few times. The CDR3 loop reads CASSPGRTTFTGELFF. DNA for the CDR3: TGTGCCAGCAGCCCGGGGCGGACTACCTTCACCGGGGAGCTGTTTTTT. The rearrangement joins TRBV11-2 to TRBJ2-2; D is possibly TRBD2 (6 bases). Germline lookup yields CDR1 SGHAT and CDR2 FQNNGV. Trimming left V 5 bases short and J 4 bases short, with 17 bases between. The CDR3 consists of 16 residues.

This chain joins TRBV6-1 and TRBJ2-7, with D maybe TRBD2 (6 bases). Germline CDR1 and CDR2: MNHNS and SASEGT. The germline V and J ends were trimmed by 7 bases and 0 bases, with 13 bases remaining between them. This CDR3 region has 14 residues. CDR3 coding DNA: TGTGCCAGCACCAGAGTGGAGGGCTCCTACGAGCAGTACTTC. Translating gives CASTRVEGSYEQYF.

In its sample, this clone was seen once. This specimen includes other DNA sequences encoding the same CDR3. The chain recombines TRBV5-1 with TRBJ2-7; D is possibly TRBD2 (6 bases). Germline assignment: CDR1 SGHRS and CDR2 YFSETQ. V gave up 0 bases and J gave up 2 bases, with 9 bases separating them. CDR3 length: 14 amino acids. The CDR3 nucleotides are TGCGCCAGCAGCTTGGCTGGCGGGACCTACGAGCAGTACTTC. It translates to CASSLAGGTYEQYF.

DNA for the CDR3: TGTGCCAGCAGTGCACAGGCTTGGAATCAGCCCCAGCATTTT. Translated, it gives CASSAQAWNQPQHF. The chain has TRBV6-4 and TRBJ1-5; D possibly corresponds to TRBD1 (5 bases). The ends were cut back, 4 bases at V and 4 bases at J, with 11 bases in the middle. Germline CDR1 reads MRHNA; CDR2 reads SNTAGT. The CDR3 length is 14 residues.

In its sample, this clone was seen once. The chain uses TRBV19 and TRBJ2-3; TRBD2 matches at 12 bases. CDR1 and CDR2 from the germline V gene are LNHDA and SQIVND (reference sequence). Trimming at V came to 8 bases and at J to 0 bases, leaving 3 bases not matched to a gene. This CDR3 is built from 15 residues. This CDR3 is CASVGLAGSTDTQYF. The CDR3 DNA reads as TGTGCCAGTGTCGGACTAGCGGGAAGCACAGATACGCAGTATTTT.

V and J are TRBV27 and TRBJ2-2, with 7 bases that match TRBD2. From germline, CDR1 is MNHEY and CDR2 SMNVEV (reference sequence). The CDR3 contains 17 residues. V lost 5 bases to trimming and J lost 7 bases; unmatched junction nucleotides: 16. Here the CDR3 DNA reads TGTGCCAGCAGTCCGGGACGCGGGAGAAGTCAGAACGGGGAGCTGTTTTTT. It encodes CASSPGRGRSQNGELFF.

The chain employs TRBV11-2 and TRBJ2-1; D is undetermined. The germline V and J ends were trimmed by 1 base and 4 bases, with 8 bases remaining between them. The germline V gene has CDR1 SGHAT and CDR2 FQNNGV. CDR3 size: 14 residues. The CDR3 DNA follows: TGTGCCAGCAGCTTAGGTGGCAAATACAATGAGCAGTTCTTC. Its translation is CASSLGGKYNEQFF.

The chain joins TRBV5-6 to TRBJ2-5; 8 bases map to TRBD2. The CDR3 totals 16 residues. Trimming took 0 bases from V and 5 from J; bases not matched to a gene: 9. Germline CDR1 is SGHDT and CDR2 is YYEEEE. The DNA of the CDR3 is TGTGCCAGCAGCTTGGAGGGCGCGGGAGGTGGGGAGACCCAGTACTTC. Encoded protein: CASSLEGAGGGETQYF.

This sequence joins TRBV7-3 and TRBJ2-6; unclear D gene. The CDR3 runs 15 residues. In germline, CDR1 is SGHTA, CDR2 FQGTGA. V lost 5 bases and J 0 bases, leaving 8 bases between the germline ends. The CDR3 reads CASSASSSGANVLTF. As DNA, the CDR3 is TGTGCCAGCAGCGCTTCCAGCTCTGGGGCCAACGTCCTGACTTTC.

The V call is TRBV27, the J call TRBJ2-7; D may be TRBD2 (5 bases). Germline V CDR1 and CDR2: MNHEY, SMNVEV (reference sequence). The CDR3 sequence is 13 residues long. V lost 3 bases to trimming and J lost 5 bases, with 11 bases between them. CDR3 DNA sequence: TGTGCCAGCAGTTTGCCCGGGGAAAACGAGCAGTACTTC. Amino acids: CASSLPGENEQYF.